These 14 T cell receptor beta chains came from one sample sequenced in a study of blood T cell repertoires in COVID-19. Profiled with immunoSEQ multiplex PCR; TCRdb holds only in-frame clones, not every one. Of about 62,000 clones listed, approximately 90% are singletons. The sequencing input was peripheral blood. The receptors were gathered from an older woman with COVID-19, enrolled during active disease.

The CDR3 loop is CASRGEQGRHNQPQHF. In DNA, the CDR3 is TGTGCCAGCAGGGGGGAACAGGGGCGGCACAATCAGCCCCAGCATTTT. The J gene is TRBJ1-5, the V gene TRBV28; 7 nucleotides agree with TRBD1. V shed 6 bases and J 3 bases; nucleotides not matched to a gene: 11. Germline V CDR1 and CDR2: MDHEN, SYDVKM. The CDR3 has 16 amino acids.

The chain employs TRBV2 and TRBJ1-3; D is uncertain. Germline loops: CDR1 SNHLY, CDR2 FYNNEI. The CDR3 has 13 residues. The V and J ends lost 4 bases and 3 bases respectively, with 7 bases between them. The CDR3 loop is CASSGGFGNTIYF. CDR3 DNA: TGTGCCAGCAGTGGCGGATTTGGAAACACCATATATTTT.

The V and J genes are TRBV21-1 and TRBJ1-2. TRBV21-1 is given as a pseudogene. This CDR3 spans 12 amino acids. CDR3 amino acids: CASSKGGSGYTF. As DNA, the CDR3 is TGTGCCAGCAGCAAAGGAGGTAGTGGCTACACCTTC.

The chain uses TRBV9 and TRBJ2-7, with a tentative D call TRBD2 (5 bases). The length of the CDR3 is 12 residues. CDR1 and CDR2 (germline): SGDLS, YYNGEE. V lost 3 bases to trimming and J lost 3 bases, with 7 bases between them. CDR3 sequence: CASSDGLYEQYF. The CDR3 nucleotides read TGTGCCAGCAGCGACGGACTCTACGAGCAGTACTTC.

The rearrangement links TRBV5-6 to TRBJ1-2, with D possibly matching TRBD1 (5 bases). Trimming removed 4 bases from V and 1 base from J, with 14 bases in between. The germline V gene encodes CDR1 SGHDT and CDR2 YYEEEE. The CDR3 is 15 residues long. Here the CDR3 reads CASSRRDGGNYGYTF. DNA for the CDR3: TGTGCCAGCAGCCGGCGGGACGGCGGTAACTATGGCTACACCTTC.

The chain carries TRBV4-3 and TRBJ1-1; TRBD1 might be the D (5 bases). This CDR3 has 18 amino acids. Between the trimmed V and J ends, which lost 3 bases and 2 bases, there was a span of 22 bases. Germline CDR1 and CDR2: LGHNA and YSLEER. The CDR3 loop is CASSQKRRGGFGNTEAFF. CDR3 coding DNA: TGCGCCAGCAGCCAGAAGAGGAGGGGTGGGTTTGGAAACACTGAAGCTTTCTTT.

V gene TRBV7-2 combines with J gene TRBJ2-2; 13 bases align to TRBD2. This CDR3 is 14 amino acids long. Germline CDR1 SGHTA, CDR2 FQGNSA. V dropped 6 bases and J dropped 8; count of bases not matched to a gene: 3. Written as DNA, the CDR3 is TGTGCCAGCAGAACTAGCGGGAGGGCGGGGGAGCTGTTTTTT. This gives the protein CASRTSGRAGELFF.

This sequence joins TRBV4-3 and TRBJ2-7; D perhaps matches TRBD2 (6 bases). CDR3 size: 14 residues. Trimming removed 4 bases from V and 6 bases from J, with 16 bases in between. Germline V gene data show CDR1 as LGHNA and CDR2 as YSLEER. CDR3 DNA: TGCGCCAGCAGCCCCTACGGGAGAGGGGCCGAGCAGTACTTC. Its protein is CASSPYGRGAEQYF.

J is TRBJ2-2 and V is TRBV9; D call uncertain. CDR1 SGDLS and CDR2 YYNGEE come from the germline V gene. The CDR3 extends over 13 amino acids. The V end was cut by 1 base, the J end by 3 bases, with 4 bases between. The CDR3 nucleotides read TGTGCCAGCAGCGTATCTTACACCGGGGAGCTGTTTTTT. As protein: CASSVSYTGELFF.

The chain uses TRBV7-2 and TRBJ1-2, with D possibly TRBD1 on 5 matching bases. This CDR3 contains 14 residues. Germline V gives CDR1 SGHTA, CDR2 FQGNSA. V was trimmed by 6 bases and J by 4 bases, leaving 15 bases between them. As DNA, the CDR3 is TGTGCCAGCAGAAATTCAGGGAGGTCCTATGGCTACACCTTC. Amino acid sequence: CASRNSGRSYGYTF.

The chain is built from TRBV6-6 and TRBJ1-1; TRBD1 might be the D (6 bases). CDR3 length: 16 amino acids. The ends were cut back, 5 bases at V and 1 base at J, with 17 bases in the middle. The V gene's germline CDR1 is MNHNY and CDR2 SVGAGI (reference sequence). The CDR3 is CASSPGTSTWNTEAFF. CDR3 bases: TGTGCCAGCAGTCCTGGGACATCTACATGGAACACTGAAGCTTTCTTT.

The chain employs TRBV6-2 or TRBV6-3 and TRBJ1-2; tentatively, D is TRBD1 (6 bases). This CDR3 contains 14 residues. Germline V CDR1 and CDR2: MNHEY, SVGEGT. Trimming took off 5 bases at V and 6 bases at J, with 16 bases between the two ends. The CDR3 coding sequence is TGTGCCAGCAGTCGATCGACAGGAGGAGATGGCTACACCTTC. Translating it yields CASSRSTGGDGYTF.

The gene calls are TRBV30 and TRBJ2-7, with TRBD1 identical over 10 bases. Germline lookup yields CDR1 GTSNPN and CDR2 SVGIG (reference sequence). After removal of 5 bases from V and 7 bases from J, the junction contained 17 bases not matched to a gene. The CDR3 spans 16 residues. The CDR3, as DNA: TGTGCCTGGGGGGGAAGAACCGGGACAGGGGCCGGAGAGCAGTACTTC. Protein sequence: CAWGGRTGTGAGEQYF.

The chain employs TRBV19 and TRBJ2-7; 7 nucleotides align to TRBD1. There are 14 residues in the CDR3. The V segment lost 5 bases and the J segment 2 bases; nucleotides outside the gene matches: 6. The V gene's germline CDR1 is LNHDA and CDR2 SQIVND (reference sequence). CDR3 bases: TGTGCCAGTAGTTTTTGGGGACAGACCTACGAGCAGTACTTC. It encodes CASSFWGQTYEQYF.